A selection of T cell receptor beta chains follows, all from one sample in a study of regulatory T cells in long-lasting Graves disease. A single record per CDR3 protein comes from TCRdb applying MiXCR to the multiplex PCR reads. Of almost 350,000 distinct CDR3 sequences in the sample, roughly a fifth were seen once. The starting material was peripheral blood mononuclear cells (PBMCs), obtained when the disease was refractory, from a patient treated with antithyroid drugs. The receptors were gathered from a female donor with Graves disease. CDR3s include the opening cysteine and the closing phenylalanine or tryptophan. Each record gives: clone size, V gene, D gene, J gene, CDR3 protein, CDR3 DNA. The D gene is left open where the match is weak. Clone size is shown for a subset of rows, as once, few, many or a class of expanded clone.

-	TRBV3-1	-	TRBJ1-5	CASSPTASGNQPQHF	TGTGCCAGCAGTCCAACCGCCAGCGGGAATCAGCCCCAGCATTTT
-	TRBV19	-	TRBJ2-5	CASSILRGETQYF	TGTGCCAGTAGCATCCTTAGGGGAGAGACCCAGTACTTC
-	TRBV6-2/TRBV6-3	TRBD2	TRBJ2-7	CASREGLVSPEQYF	TGTGCCAGCAGGGAGGGACTAGTCTCGCCCGAGCAGTACTTC
-	TRBV7-9	-	TRBJ2-5	CASSHPRTDQETQYF	TGTGCCAGCAGCCACCCCCGGACGGACCAAGAGACCCAGTACTTC
many	TRBV7-2	-	TRBJ2-5	CASSLGSGVKVETQYF	TGTGCCAGCAGCTTAGGGTCAGGGGTAAAGGTAGAGACCCAGTACTTC
many	TRBV5-6	-	TRBJ1-2	CASSGRDVGQQNNYGYTF	TGTGCCAGCAGCGGACGGGATGTAGGACAGCAAAACAACTATGGCTACACCTTC
-	TRBV10-2	-	TRBJ2-4	CASSESPGNIQYF	TGTGCCAGCAGTGAGTCTCCAGGAAACATTCAGTACTTC
many	TRBV3-1	-	TRBJ1-5	CASSDGPANQPQHF	TGTGCCAGCAGCGACGGCCCCGCCAATCAGCCCCAGCATTTT
-	TRBV12-3/TRBV12-4	-	TRBJ1-2	CASIRDNVGDGYTF	TGCGCCAGCATCCGGGACAACGTCGGGGATGGCTACACCTTC
few	TRBV9	-	TRBJ2-7	CASSLDGGSTYEQYF	TGTGCCAGCAGCCTCGACGGTGGATCCACCTACGAGCAGTACTTC
few	TRBV24-1	-	TRBJ1-5	CAASEGGRGYFNQPQHF	TGTGCCGCCAGTGAGGGGGGGCGCGGTTACTTCAATCAGCCCCAGCATTTT
many	TRBV20-1	TRBD1	TRBJ2-7	CSARAGTDYEQYF	TGCAGTGCTCGTGCCGGGACAGACTACGAGCAGTACTTC
few	TRBV7-9	-	TRBJ1-1	CASSSWGFLNTEAFF	TGTGCCAGCAGCTCTTGGGGCTTCCTGAACACTGAAGCTTTCTTT
few	TRBV25-1	-	TRBJ1-1	CASRPPKTGENTEAFF	TGTGCCAGCAGACCCCCTAAGACAGGAGAAAACACTGAAGCTTTCTTT
many	TRBV29-1	-	TRBJ1-1	CSVAGTRNTEAFF	TGCAGCGTTGCGGGAACAAGGAACACTGAAGCTTTCTTT
many	TRBV20-1	-	TRBJ2-5	CSARPFSGAFQETQYF	TGCAGTGCTAGGCCATTCTCGGGGGCCTTTCAAGAGACCCAGTACTTC
many	TRBV28	TRBD2	TRBJ2-7	CASSLAGGPREQYF	TGTGCCAGCAGTTTAGCGGGAGGCCCAAGGGAGCAGTACTTC
many	TRBV18	-	TRBJ1-5	CASSPEQLSNQPQHF	TGTGCCAGCTCACCAGAACAGCTTAGCAATCAGCCCCAGCATTTT
many	TRBV28	TRBD2	TRBJ2-7	CASSLGGFYEQYF	TGTGCCAGCAGTTTGGGGGGGTTCTACGAGCAGTACTTC
few	TRBV20-1	-	TRBJ1-2	CSARARSPGDNYGYTF	TGCAGTGCTAGGGCCCGGTCGCCGGGGGATAACTATGGCTACACCTTC
-	TRBV12-5	-	TRBJ2-1	CASAPAGVGEQFF	TGTGCTAGTGCCCCCGCAGGGGTCGGTGAGCAGTTCTTC
-	TRBV5-6	TRBD1	TRBJ2-2	CASSNKGARATGELFF	TGTGCCAGCAGCAATAAGGGGGCTCGGGCTACCGGGGAGCTGTTTTTT
-	TRBV6-1	-	TRBJ1-5	CASSELGETQPQHF	TGTGCCAGCAGTGAACTTGGGGAGACTCAGCCCCAGCATTTT
-	TRBV12-3/TRBV12-4	TRBD1	TRBJ1-3	CASSQGQHISGNTIYF	TGTGCCAGCAGCCAGGGACAGCACATCTCAGGAAACACCATATATTTT
many	TRBV3-1	-	TRBJ1-1	CASSQELLNTEAFF	TGTGCCAGCAGCCAAGAGCTCCTGAACACTGAAGCTTTCTTT
-	TRBV2	TRBD2	TRBJ2-1	CASSPQAGFREQFF	TGTGCCAGCAGCCCCCAAGCGGGATTTAGGGAGCAGTTCTTC
many	TRBV27	-	TRBJ2-5	CASSLSGTQETQYF	TGTGCCAGCAGTTTATCAGGGACCCAAGAGACCCAGTACTTC